This TCR beta chain was sequenced for a study of T cell responses to AZD1222 COVID-19 vaccine. This CDR3 has 15 residues. V dropped 4 bases and J dropped 4; count of bases not matched to a gene: 5. Germline V CDR1 and CDR2: LGHDT, YNNKEL (reference sequence). Measured with immunoSEQ multiplex PCR; TCRdb has only the in-frame clones, and not every one. This table has over 150,000 clones, around 92% appearing once. The chain links TRBV3-1 (or the pseudogene TRBV3-2) to TRBJ2-1; TRBD1 agrees at 9 bases. The TCR originated in an adult in good health. Specimen: peripheral blood, collected on day 0 of AZD1222 vaccination. The CDR3 region is CASSRGQGTYNEQFF. The DNA of the CDR3 is TGTGCCAGCAGCCGCGGACAGGGGACATACAATGAGCAGTTCTTC.